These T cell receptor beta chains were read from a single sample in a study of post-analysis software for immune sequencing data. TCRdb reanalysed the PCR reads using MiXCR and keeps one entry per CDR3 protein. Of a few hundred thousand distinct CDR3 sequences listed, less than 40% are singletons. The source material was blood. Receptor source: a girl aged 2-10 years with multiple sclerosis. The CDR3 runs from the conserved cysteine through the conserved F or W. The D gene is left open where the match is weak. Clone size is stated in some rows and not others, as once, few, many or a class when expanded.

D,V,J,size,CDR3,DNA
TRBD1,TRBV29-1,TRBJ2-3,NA,CSVVRTGGADTQYF,TGCAGCGTTGTTCGGACAGGGGGCGCAGATACGCAGTATTTT
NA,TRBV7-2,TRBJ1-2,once,CASSPGRVEGYTF,TGTGCCAGCAGCCCCGGACGGGTAGAGGGCTACACCTTC
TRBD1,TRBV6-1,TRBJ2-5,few,CASKFGTDQETQYF,TGTGCCAGCAAATTCGGGACAGACCAAGAGACCCAGTACTTC
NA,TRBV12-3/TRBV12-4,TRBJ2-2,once,CASRRENTGERFF,TGTGCCAGCAGACGTGAGAACACCGGGGAGCGGTTTTTT
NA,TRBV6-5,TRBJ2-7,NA,CASSYYPEPPYEQYF,TGTGCCAGCAGTTACTATCCTGAACCACCCTACGAGCAGTACTTC
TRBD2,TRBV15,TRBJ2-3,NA,CATSSSLAGRDTQYF,TGTGCCACCAGCAGCTCACTAGCGGGTAGAGATACGCAGTATTTT
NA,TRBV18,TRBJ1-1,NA,CASSSETGYQAFF,TGTGCCAGCTCATCCGAGACTGGGTACCAAGCTTTCTTT
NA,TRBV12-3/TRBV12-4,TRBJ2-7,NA,CASRETRVSSYEQYF,TGTGCCAGCAGGGAAACTAGGGTTTCCTCCTACGAGCAGTACTTC
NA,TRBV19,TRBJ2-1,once,CASSMGSSSYNEQFF,TGTGCCAGTAGTATGGGCTCCAGCTCCTACAATGAGCAGTTCTTC
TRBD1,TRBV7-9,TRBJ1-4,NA,CASSLDRGVNEKLFF,TGTGCCAGCAGCCTAGACAGGGGCGTTAATGAAAAACTGTTTTTT
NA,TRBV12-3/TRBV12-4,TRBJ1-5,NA,CASSLVGQQNQPQHF,TGTGCCAGCAGTTTAGTCGGACAGCAGAATCAGCCCCAGCATTTT
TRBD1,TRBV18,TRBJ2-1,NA,CASSPMRDRLGSYNEQFF,TGTGCCAGCTCACCAATGCGGGACAGGCTGGGGTCCTACAATGAGCAGTTCTTC
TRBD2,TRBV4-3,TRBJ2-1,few,CASSQGAGERDNEQFF,TGCGCCAGCAGCCAGGGAGCGGGAGAACGGGACAATGAGCAGTTCTTC
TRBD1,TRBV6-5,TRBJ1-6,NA,CASSYSKGTGGSPLHF,TGTGCCAGCAGTTACTCGAAGGGGACAGGGGGATCACCCCTCCACTTT
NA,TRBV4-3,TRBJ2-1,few,CASRGPGSSEQFF,TGCGCCAGCAGGGGTCCGGGAAGCTCTGAGCAGTTCTTC
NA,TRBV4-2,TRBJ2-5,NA,CASSQDRSFRRVNEQYF,TGTGCCAGCAGCCAAGATAGGAGTTTCCGGCGGGTCAATGAGCAGTACTTC
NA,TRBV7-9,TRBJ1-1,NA,CASSLDWGPAEAFF,TGTGCCAGCAGCTTAGATTGGGGGCCGGCTGAAGCTTTCTTT
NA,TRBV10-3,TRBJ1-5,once,CAISEFGQFGNQPQHF,TGTGCCATCAGTGAATTCGGGCAGTTCGGCAATCAGCCCCAGCATTTT
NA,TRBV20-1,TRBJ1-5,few,CSVPGEGNQPQHF,TGCAGTGTCCCGGGGGAGGGTAATCAGCCCCAGCATTTT
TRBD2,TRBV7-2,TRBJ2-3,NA,CASSIPRLAVSDTQYF,TGTGCCAGCAGCATACCAAGACTAGCGGTCTCAGATACGCAGTATTTT
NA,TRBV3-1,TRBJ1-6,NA,CASSYRDGSPNSPLHF,TGTGCCAGCAGCTACAGGGACGGATCACCCAATTCACCCCTCCACTTT
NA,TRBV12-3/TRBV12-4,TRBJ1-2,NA,CASSLTQEANYGYTF,TGTGCCAGCAGTTTAACCCAAGAGGCTAACTATGGCTACACCTTC